A selection of T cell receptor beta chains follows, all from one sample in a study of T cell repertoires in cytomegalovirus infection. TCRdb re-analysed the reads in MiXCR, keeping a single row per CDR3 protein. This table holds about 500,000 distinct CDR3 sequences, around a third found once. These receptors have no known antigen. This sample comprised cultured PBMCs, obtained from culture after CMV antigen stimulation. These receptors all stem from a human donor in good health (CMV status not recorded). Some clones in this sample may be carry-over from other donors' samples. The CDR3 runs from the conserved cysteine through the conserved F or W. A D gene is named only where the DNA matches it firmly. Only part of the rows carry a size: once, few, many, or a class if the clone is expanded.

TRBJ1-2 - TRBV4-1 - TGCGCCAGCAGCCAAGAAGGGGCGGTCCTCTATGGCTACACCTTC CASSQEGAVLYGYTF
TRBJ2-5 TRBD2 TRBV7-6 - TGTGCCAGCAGCTTAGGGCTAGTCGGGGGGTACCAAGAGACCCAGTACTTC CASSLGLVGGYQETQYF
TRBJ1-1 - TRBV6-2/TRBV6-3 many TGTGCCAGCAGTTACTCGGAGAACACTGAAGCTTTCTTT CASSYSENTEAFF
TRBJ2-5 - TRBV7-2 - TGTGCCAGCAGCTTCCAGGGGGGGTGGGAGACCCAGTACTTC CASSFQGGWETQYF
TRBJ1-5 - TRBV19 - TGTGCCAGTAGTGGGGGGATCGGTCGATACCCCAATCAGCCCCAGCATTTT CASSGGIGRYPNQPQHF
TRBJ2-1 - TRBV6-5 - TGTGCCAGCAGTTACTATCAGCAGGGCAATGAGCAGTTCTTC CASSYYQQGNEQFF
TRBJ2-5 TRBD1 TRBV27 - TGTGCCAGCAGTCCGACAGGGGTGCGAATTGGAGAGACCCAGTACTTC CASSPTGVRIGETQYF
TRBJ2-1 - TRBV12-3/TRBV12-4 - TGTGCCAGCAGTCCTGGCGGAGGGCGGGTTGAGCAGTTCTTC CASSPGGGRVEQFF
TRBJ2-1 TRBD2 TRBV7-2 many TGTGCCAGCAGGGGGCGGACTAGCGGGTCAAATGAGCAGTTCTTC CASRGRTSGSNEQFF
TRBJ1-1 - TRBV10-3 - TGTGCCATCAGTGAAGGCCAGCTGAACACTGAAGCTTTCTTT CAISEGQLNTEAFF
TRBJ1-2 TRBD1 TRBV6-2/TRBV6-3 - TGTGCCAGCAGTTACTCCCGGACAGGGGGAAGGGGCTACACCTTC CASSYSRTGGRGYTF
TRBJ2-5 - TRBV12-3/TRBV12-4 - TGTGCCAGCAGCTCCGCGGGAGAGACCCAGTACTTC CASSSAGETQYF
TRBJ2-2 TRBD2 TRBV7-2 many TGTGCCAGCAGCTTGGAGACTAGCGGGTATACCGGGGAGCTGTTTTTT CASSLETSGYTGELFF
TRBJ1-5 - TRBV6-2/TRBV6-3 - TGTGCCAGCAGTACGACCGCGGGACGGATCAATCAGCCCCAGCATTTT CASSTTAGRINQPQHF
TRBJ2-4 TRBD1 TRBV10-3 - TGTGCCACCAGTATGGGGACAGGACAGTACTTC CATSMGTGQYF
TRBJ2-3 - TRBV7-9 few TGTGCCAGCAGCTTAGAACCGGTCACAGATACGCAGTATTTT CASSLEPVTDTQYF
TRBJ2-7 TRBD1 TRBV7-9 many TGTGCCAGCAGCTTACGGACAGGGGAGAAGGAGCAGTACTTC CASSLRTGEKEQYF
TRBJ2-3 - TRBV19 few TGTGCCAGTAGTATCGGGGTAACGTTGGGTACGCAGTATTTT CASSIGVTLGTQYF
TRBJ2-1 - TRBV25-1 - TGTGCCAGCAGTGCCCCCCAAGGGGGTAACGATGAGCAGTTCTTC CASSAPQGGNDEQFF
TRBJ2-7 - TRBV7-2 many TGTGCCAGCAGCTTAAATCGGGACAACTACGAGCAGTACTTC CASSLNRDNYEQYF
TRBJ2-3 - TRBV11-3 - TGTGCCAGCAGCTTAGAGGCTAGCGCTAGCACAGATACGCAGTATTTT CASSLEASASTDTQYF
TRBJ2-1 - TRBV12-3/TRBV12-4 few TGTGCCAGCAGACGGGACATTGACTACAATGAGCAGTTCTTC CASRRDIDYNEQFF
TRBJ1-2 - TRBV4-2 - TGTGCCAGCAGCCAAGACATAAGGGGTGGGGACTATGGCTACACCTTC CASSQDIRGGDYGYTF
TRBJ2-3 TRBD2 TRBV11-2 few TGTGCCAGCAGCTTAGGAACTAGCGGGAGGGAGACAGTTACGCAGTATTTT CASSLGTSGRETVTQYF
TRBJ2-2 TRBD2 TRBV6-1 - TGTGCCAGCAGTTACCATCGCCCAGGACTAGCGGGGAACACCGGGGAGCTGTTTTTT CASSYHRPGLAGNTGELFF
TRBJ1-2 - TRBV28 few TGTGCCAGCAGTGTCTTGGGCGGGCGGCGGGGCTACACCTTC CASSVLGGRRGYTF
TRBJ1-1 - TRBV7-2 - TGTGCCAGCAGCTTACCCCAGGGAGCCACTGAAGCTTTCTTT CASSLPQGATEAFF
TRBJ2-5 TRBD2 TRBV7-3 - TGTGCCAGCAGCTTATCGGGCCTAGCGGGACTGGAGACCCAGTACTTC CASSLSGLAGLETQYF
TRBJ1-1 TRBD1 TRBV7-2 few TGTGCCAGCAGCTTAGAGGGACAGGGGGTTGAAGCTTTCTTT CASSLEGQGVEAFF
TRBJ1-1 TRBD1 TRBV20-1 few TGCAGTGCTAAGCGGACAGGAAGTATGAACACTGAAGCTTTCTTT CSAKRTGSMNTEAFF
TRBJ2-1 - TRBV11-3 - TGTGCCAGCAGCTTAGGGGGAACAGGGAGCCACAATGAGCAGTTCTTC CASSLGGTGSHNEQFF
TRBJ2-6 TRBD2 TRBV20-1 - TGCAGTGCTAGAGATAGCGGGAAGGCTGGGGCCAACGTCCTGACTTTC CSARDSGKAGANVLTF
TRBJ1-5 - TRBV6-2/TRBV6-3 - TGTGCCAGCAGCAGGACAGACTATCAGCCCCAGCATTTT CASSRTDYQPQHF
TRBJ1-1 - TRBV6-1 many TGTGCCAGCAGTGCATGGGAGGAAGCTTTCTTT CASSAWEEAFF
TRBJ2-2 - TRBV5-6 few TGTGCCAGCAGCTTGTTGGTGGGGGGCAGGGGACCGTCGAACACCGGGGAGCTGTTTTTT CASSLLVGGRGPSNTGELFF
TRBJ2-1 - TRBV13 - TGTGCCAGCAGGCCGCCTAACAGTGGTGAGCAGTTCTTC CASRPPNSGEQFF
TRBJ1-4 TRBD1 TRBV11-2 few TGTGCCAGCAGCTTGGGGGACAGGGGGCAAGAAAAACTGTTTTTT CASSLGDRGQEKLFF
TRBJ2-3 - TRBV7-9 few TGTGCCAGCAGCTTAGGGGTAGCGTCGTTCGGGGATACGCAGTATTTT CASSLGVASFGDTQYF
TRBJ2-5 - TRBV6-1 many TGTGCCAGCAGTGCTCCCAGGGGAGAGGTGGAGACCCAGTACTTC CASSAPRGEVETQYF
TRBJ2-1 TRBD2 TRBV28 - TGTGCCAGCAGTTTGGCTAGCGGGAGACAGTTCAATGAGCAGTTCTTC CASSLASGRQFNEQFF
TRBJ1-1 - TRBV15 few TGTGCCACCAGCAGAGAGGTTTTGACTGAAGCTTTCTTT CATSREVLTEAFF
TRBJ1-2 TRBD1 TRBV7-2 few TGTGCCAGCAGCTTAGAGGGAAGACAGGGGTGGGTAATCTATGGCTACACCTTC CASSLEGRQGWVIYGYTF
TRBJ1-2 - TRBV7-9 few TGTGCCAGCAGCTTAGCCTACAGGGTGGATGGCTACACCTTC CASSLAYRVDGYTF
TRBJ2-4 - TRBV5-1 - TGCGCCAGCAGCTGGGGTGGTGGACCCAAATCAGTCGCCAAAAACATTCAGTACTTC CASSWGGGPKSVAKNIQYF
TRBJ2-6 - TRBV4-1 few TGCGCCAGCAGCCAAGATGTTGGGAACTCTGGGGCCAACGTCCTGACTTTC CASSQDVGNSGANVLTF
TRBJ1-1 - TRBV7-8 many TGTGCCAGCAGCTTATCACTAGCTGAAGCTTTCTTT CASSLSLAEAFF
TRBJ1-5 TRBD1 TRBV19 few TGTGCCAGTAGTAGCAGGGACAGGGGGCCCGGAAGTTTT CASSSRDRGPGSF
TRBJ1-5 - TRBV19 - TGTGCCAGTAGTATAGAGTGGCGCAATCAGCCCCAGCATTTT CASSIEWRNQPQHF
TRBJ2-2 - TRBV7-2 once TGTGCCAGCAGTTCCCAGGGCGGGGAGCTGTTTTTT CASSSQGGELFF
TRBJ2-4 TRBD2 TRBV7-2 many TGTGCCAGCAGCTTATTGGGAGGGAGGGACATTCAGTACTTC CASSLLGGRDIQYF
TRBJ1-5 - TRBV6-8 - TGTGCCAGCAGTTACTCCCCACAGCAGCCCCAGCATTTT CASSYSPQQPQHF
TRBJ2-5 - TRBV18 once TGTGCCAGCTCAAAACAGGACGCGTACCAAGAGACCCAGAACTTC CASSKQDAYQETQNF
TRBJ2-5 - TRBV7-2 - TGTGCCAGCAGCTTAGTAAGCATCCGAGGACTGAAGCAAGAGACCCAGTACTTC CASSLVSIRGLKQETQYF